The entry below gives a single T cell receptor beta chain sequence along with its context. The antigen is unknown. This sample was taken from a study of CD8+ T cells in alopecia areata. Study-wide findings and caveats: Among the cells sequenced in scalp samples are also the resident alphabeta T cells of normal skin. Relative to mice, TCR sharing across patients was less clear, a difference possibly HLA-related. Both scalp clonality and the expanded CD8+ clones among the top 100 showed a significant decrease with tofacitinib.

RNA extraction and reverse transcription yielded cDNA as sequencing template. TCRdb's table, derived via immunoSEQ multiplex PCR, lists solely in-frame clones and lacks some. The sample holds 180,000 or so clones; roughly 46% are singletons and the top ten take about a tenth. Described treatment: oral pan-JAK inhibitor, 5-10 mg twice daily. This sample comprised CD8+ T cells sorted from blood, obtained at week 52, from a patient treated with tofacitinib. The sequence came from a human donor with alopecia areata.

CDR3 bases: TGTGCCAGCAGTTATTTGGCTCGGAACATGAACACTGAAGCTTTCTTT. Translated: CASSYLARNMNTEAFF. The rearrangement uses TRBV6-6 and TRBJ1-1; D not resolved. The V gene's germline CDR1 is MNHNY and CDR2 SVGAGI (reference sequence). V lost 3 bases, J lost 0 bases, and 14 bases lay in between. The CDR3 covers 16 residues.